A single sample is the source of the 10 T cell receptor beta chains below, sequenced in a study of blood T cell repertoires in COVID-19. Here immunoSEQ multiplex PCR was the method, and the copy in TCRdb shows in-frame clones only, minus some. The data hold 100,000 to 150,000 clones, with approximately 88% observed a single time. Material: peripheral blood. The source of these receptors is a man aged 55 to 70 with acute or convalescent COVID-19.

V gene TRBV5-4 combines with J gene TRBJ1-6; 7 nucleotides agree with TRBD1. Germline lookup yields CDR1 SGHNT and CDR2 YYREEE (reference sequence). The CDR3 consists of 14 residues. J lost 7 bases, V lost 4 bases, and 5 bases had no gene match. DNA for the CDR3: TGTGCCAGCAGCCGGGACAGATTCAATTCACCCCTCCACTTT. Translation gives CASSRDRFNSPLHF. The whole variable domain, remainder taken from reference TRBV5-4 and TRBJ1-6, is ETGVTQSPTHLIKTRGQQVTLRCSSQSGHNTVSWYQQALGQGPQFIFQYYREEENGRGNFPPRFSGLQFPNYSSELNVNALELDDSALYLCASSRDRFNSPLHFGNGTRLTVT.

This chain connects TRBV5-6 to TRBJ1-5; possibly TRBD1 for D (5 bases). The ends were cut back, 4 bases at V and 5 bases at J, with 16 bases in the middle. Germline V gene lookup returns CDR1 SGHDT and CDR2 YYEEEE. The CDR3 is made up of 15 amino acids. CDR3 nucleotide sequence: TGTGCCAGCAGCAGTGGAGTAAGGGGCGATCAGCCCCAGCATTTT. Protein: CASSSGVRGDQPQHF. The variable domain in full, with the rest retrieved from reference TRBV5-6 and TRBJ1-5, is DAGVTQSPTHLIKTRGQQVTLRCSPKSGHDTVSWYQQALGQGPQFIFQYYEEEERQRGNFPDRFSGHQFPNYSSELNVNALLLGDSALYLCASSSGVRGDQPQHFGDGTRLSIL.

With regard to this clone: Other DNA sequences in the same sample also yield this CDR3. V is TRBV19 and J is TRBJ2-2; 13 bases are a match to TRBD2. Per the germline V gene, CDR1 is LNHDA and CDR2 is SQIVND (reference sequence). The CDR3 is 17 amino acids. Trimming cost V 7 bases and J 3 bases; bases outside gene matches: 8. CDR3 loop: CASNPLAGGPDTGELFF. The CDR3 DNA reads TGTGCCAGTAACCCACTAGCGGGAGGGCCGGACACCGGGGAGCTGTTTTTT.

V is TRBV10-3 and J is TRBJ2-5, with 10 bases fitting TRBD1. The CDR3 length is 14 residues. Trimming at V came to 11 bases and at J to 5 bases, leaving 11 bases not matched to a gene. Germline V gene lookup returns CDR1 ENHRY and CDR2 SYGVKD. The chain's CDR3 is CAASSPGQGETQYF. The CDR3 bases are TGTGCCGCCAGCTCCCCGGGACAGGGGGAGACCCAGTACTTC.

V and J are TRBV5-4 and TRBJ2-1; possible D gene TRBD2, 6 bases. Per the germline V gene, CDR1 is SGHNT and CDR2 is YYREEE (reference sequence). The CDR3 length is 16 residues. The V end was cut by 7 bases, the J end by 2 bases, with 19 bases between. As DNA, the CDR3 is TGTGCCAGCTCCCGTGGTGAGGGAGGCGCCTACAATGAGCAGTTCTTC. Residues: CASSRGEGGAYNEQFF.

The chain combines TRBV7-2 with TRBJ2-2, with D hard to call. The CDR3 totals 13 residues. The V and J ends lost 2 bases and 5 bases respectively, with 6 bases between them. The germline V gene has CDR1 SGHTA and CDR2 FQGNSA. CDR3 sequence: CASSLLFTGELFF. The CDR3 nucleotides are TGTGCCAGCAGCTTATTATTTACCGGGGAGCTGTTTTTT.

This clone is a singleton in its sample. The chain employs TRBV4-1 and TRBJ2-5, with 8 bases matching TRBD1. In germline, CDR1 is MGHRA, CDR2 YSYEKL. V lost 0 bases to trimming and J lost 5 bases; unmatched junction nucleotides: 5. The CDR3 totals 15 residues. The CDR3 sequence is CASSQEGQGRETQYF. The CDR3 nucleotides are TGCGCCAGCAGCCAAGAAGGACAGGGCCGGGAGACCCAGTACTTC.

V gene TRBV25-1 combines with J gene TRBJ2-3, with no clear D. Trimming left V 7 bases short and J 2 bases short, with 10 bases between. CDR3 length: 13 residues. Germline CDR1 and CDR2: MGHDK and SYGVNS. CDR3 in amino acids: CASKPLNTDTQYF. The CDR3 region has the DNA TGTGCCAGCAAGCCCTTAAACACAGATACGCAGTATTTT.

The chain combines TRBV19 with TRBJ2-3; 7 positions agree with TRBD1. After removal of 6 bases from V and 8 bases from J, the junction contained 14 bases not matched to a gene. Germline CDR1 LNHDA, CDR2 SQIVND (reference sequence). The CDR3 runs 15 residues. The CDR3 DNA reads as TGTGCCAGTAGGACCGGGACAGTGCCAATGGGTACGCAGTATTTT. It translates to CASRTGTVPMGTQYF.

V is TRBV10-1 and J is TRBJ2-2; no firm D call. Germline V gene sequence: CDR1 WNHNN, CDR2 SYGVQD (reference sequence). Trimming took 4 bases from V and 7 from J, leaving 10 bases between them. The CDR3 loop spans 13 amino acids. The CDR3 nucleotides read TGCGCCAGCAGTGTAAAAGAGGTCGGGGAGCTGTTTTTT. This sequence encodes CASSVKEVGELFF.